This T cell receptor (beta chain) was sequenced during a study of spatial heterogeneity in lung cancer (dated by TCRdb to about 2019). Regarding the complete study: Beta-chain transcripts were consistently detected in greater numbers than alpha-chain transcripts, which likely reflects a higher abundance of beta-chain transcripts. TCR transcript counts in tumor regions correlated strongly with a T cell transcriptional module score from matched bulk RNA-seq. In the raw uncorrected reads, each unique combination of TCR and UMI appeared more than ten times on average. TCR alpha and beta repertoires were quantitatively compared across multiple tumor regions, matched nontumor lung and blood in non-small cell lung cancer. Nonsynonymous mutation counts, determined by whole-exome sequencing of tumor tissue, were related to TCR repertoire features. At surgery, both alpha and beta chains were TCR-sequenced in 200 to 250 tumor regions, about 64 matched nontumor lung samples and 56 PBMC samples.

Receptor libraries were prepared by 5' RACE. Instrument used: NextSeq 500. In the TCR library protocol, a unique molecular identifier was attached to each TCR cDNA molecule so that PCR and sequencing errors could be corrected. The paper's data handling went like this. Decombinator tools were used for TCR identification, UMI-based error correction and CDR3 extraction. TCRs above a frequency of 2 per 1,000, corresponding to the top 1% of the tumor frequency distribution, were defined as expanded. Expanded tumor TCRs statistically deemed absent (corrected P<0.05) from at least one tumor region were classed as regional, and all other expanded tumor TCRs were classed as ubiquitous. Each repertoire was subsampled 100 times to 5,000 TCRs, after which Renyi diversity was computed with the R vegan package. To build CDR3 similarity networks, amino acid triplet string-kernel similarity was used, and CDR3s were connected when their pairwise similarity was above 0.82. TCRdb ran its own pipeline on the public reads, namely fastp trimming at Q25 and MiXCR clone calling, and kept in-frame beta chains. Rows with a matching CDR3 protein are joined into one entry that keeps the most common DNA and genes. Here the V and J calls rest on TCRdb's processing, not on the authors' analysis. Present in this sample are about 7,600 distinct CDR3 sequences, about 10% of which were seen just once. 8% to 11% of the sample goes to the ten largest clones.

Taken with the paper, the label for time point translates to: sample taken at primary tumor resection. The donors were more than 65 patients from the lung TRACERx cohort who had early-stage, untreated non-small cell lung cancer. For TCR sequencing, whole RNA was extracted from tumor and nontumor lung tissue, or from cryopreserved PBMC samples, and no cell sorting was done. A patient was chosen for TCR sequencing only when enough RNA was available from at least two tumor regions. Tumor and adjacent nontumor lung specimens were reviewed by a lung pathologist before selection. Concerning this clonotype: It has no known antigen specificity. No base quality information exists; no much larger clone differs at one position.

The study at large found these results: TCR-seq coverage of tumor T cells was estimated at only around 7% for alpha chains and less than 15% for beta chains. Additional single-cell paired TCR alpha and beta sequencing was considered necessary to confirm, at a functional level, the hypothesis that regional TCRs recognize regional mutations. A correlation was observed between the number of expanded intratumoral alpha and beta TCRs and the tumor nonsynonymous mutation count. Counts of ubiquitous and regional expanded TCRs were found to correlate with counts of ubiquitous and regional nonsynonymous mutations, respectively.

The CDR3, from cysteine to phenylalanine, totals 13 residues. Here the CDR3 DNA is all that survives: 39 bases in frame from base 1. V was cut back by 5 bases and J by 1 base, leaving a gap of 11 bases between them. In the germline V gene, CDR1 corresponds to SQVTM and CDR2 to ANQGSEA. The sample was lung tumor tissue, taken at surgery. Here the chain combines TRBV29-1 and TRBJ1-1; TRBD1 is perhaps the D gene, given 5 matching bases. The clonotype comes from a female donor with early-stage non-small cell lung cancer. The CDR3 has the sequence CSVYSGQNTEAFF. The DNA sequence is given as TGCAGCGTTTATTCAGGGCAGAACACTGAAGCTTTCTTT.